This TCR beta chain stems from a study of blood T cells in healthy people across ages. General study findings and limits: TCR beta diversity per million T cells fell roughly linearly with age.

A sample-barcoded 5' primer and a J-beta primer mix were used in a second PCR of roughly 7 to 12 cycles. TCRdb analysed the 5' RACE reads with MiXCR anew, one entry per CDR3 protein. The sample consists of 1.5 million to 2 million distinct CDR3 sequences, less than 50% of them appearing once. For this clonotype: The antigen is unknown.

The CDR3 spans 15 residues. V lost 2 bases, J lost 1 base, and 11 bases lay in between. Germline assignment: CDR1 MNHEY and CDR2 SMNVEV (reference sequence). This chain uses TRBV27 with TRBJ2-5, with unresolved D. This receptor was obtained from a woman between 35 and 50 years old in good health. Source material: blood. In DNA form, the CDR3 reads TGTGCCAGCAGTTTAGTCTCAGGCCCCCAAGAGACCCAGTACTTC. Residues: CASSLVSGPQETQYF.